This T cell receptor beta chain was identified during a study of blood T cells in healthy people across ages. Looking at the study overall: Researchers report that template switching captured about one barcoded beta molecule per two T cells.

Germline CDR1 MDHEN, CDR2 SYDVKM. The CDR3 has 11 residues. For the second PCR, which ran for about 6 to 11 cycles, a sample-barcoded 5' primer and a J-beta primer mix were used. TCRdb passed the 5' RACE reads through MiXCR, listing each CDR3 protein once. The sample lists 780,000 or so distinct CDR3 sequences, just under 25% occurring once. These data were likewise used in another study, on T cells of mothers and their children. In that study: Samples were obtained from a few healthy Caucasian mothers and their six children.

This sequence joins TRBV28 and TRBJ2-1, with D hard to call. The J call is in doubt because the DNA end fits TRBJ2-7 better. The receptor was isolated from a boy between 5 and 17 years old in good health. Material: blood. CDR3 sequence: CASSVIYEQYF. For the CDR3, the DNA is TGTGCCAGCTCGGTCATATACGAGCAGTACTTC.